This TCR beta chain appears in the sequencing data of a study of blood T cells in healthy people across ages. Germline V gene data show CDR1 as SQVTM and CDR2 as ANQGSEA. Trimming took off 6 bases at V and 8 bases at J, with 14 bases between the two ends. The CDR3 runs 12 residues. Combining a sample-barcoded 5' primer with a J-beta primer mix, a second PCR ran for roughly 7 to 12 cycles. TCRdb passed the 5' RACE reads through MiXCR, listing each CDR3 protein once. The sample lists about 640,000 distinct CDR3 sequences, 40% to 45% occurring once. General observations from the study: The unsorted PBMCs prevented any conclusive comparison of naive versus antigen-experienced cells. Roughly linear age-related decline in beta diversity appeared, significant by age roughly 40.

This clonotype was counted a few times. Its antigen is undetermined. The chain recombines TRBV29-1 with TRBJ1-5, with D unresolved. This receptor was taken from a man of 80 years or more in good health. Source material: blood. The CDR3 reads CSVVEGGKPQHF. CDR3 nucleotide sequence: TGCAGCGTGGTAGAGGGTGGGAAGCCCCAGCATTTT.